This note documents a single T cell receptor beta chain sequence. As yet, its antigen is unknown. The data stem from a study of CD8 T cells in ankylosing spondylitis. Using its own MiXCR run on the 5' RACE reads, TCRdb lists one record per CDR3 protein. The data show about 300,000 distinct CDR3 sequences, with around 20% seen just once and about 3.5% held by the top ten. Study observations and caveats: In reactive arthritis synovial fluid and blood, some motif variants had been reported before. Several highly homologous variants made up a TCR beta motif, and this motif appeared characteristic of ankylosing spondylitis blood.

This CDR3 is built from 14 residues. CDR1 SGHVS and CDR2 FQNEAQ come from the germline V gene. The germline V and J ends were trimmed by 0 bases and 6 bases, with 11 bases remaining between them. The V call is TRBV7-8, the J call TRBJ1-1; D uncertain. This receptor was obtained from a female donor with ankylosing spondylitis or in good health (not recorded which). Sequencing used blood, either unsorted or a sorted T cell fraction (not recorded which). The CDR3 DNA is TGTGCCAGCAGCTTAGCCGAGGCGGGCGCTGAAGCTTTCTTT. Translating it yields CASSLAEAGAEAFF.